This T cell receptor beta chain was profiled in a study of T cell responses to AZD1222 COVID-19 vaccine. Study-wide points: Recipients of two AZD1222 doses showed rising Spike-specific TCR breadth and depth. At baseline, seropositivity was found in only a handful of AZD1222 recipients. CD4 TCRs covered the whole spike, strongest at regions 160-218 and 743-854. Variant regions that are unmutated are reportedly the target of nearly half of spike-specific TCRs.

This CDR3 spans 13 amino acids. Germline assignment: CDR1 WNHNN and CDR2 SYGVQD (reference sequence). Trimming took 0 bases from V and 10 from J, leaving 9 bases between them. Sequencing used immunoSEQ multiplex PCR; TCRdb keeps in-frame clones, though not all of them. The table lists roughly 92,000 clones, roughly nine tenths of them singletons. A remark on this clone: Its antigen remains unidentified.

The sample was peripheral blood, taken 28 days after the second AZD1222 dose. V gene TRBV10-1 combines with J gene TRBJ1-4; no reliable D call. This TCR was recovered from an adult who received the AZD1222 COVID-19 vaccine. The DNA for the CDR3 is TGCGCCAGCAGTGAGTCAGTCCTGGGAAAACTGTTTTTT. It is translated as CASSESVLGKLFF.